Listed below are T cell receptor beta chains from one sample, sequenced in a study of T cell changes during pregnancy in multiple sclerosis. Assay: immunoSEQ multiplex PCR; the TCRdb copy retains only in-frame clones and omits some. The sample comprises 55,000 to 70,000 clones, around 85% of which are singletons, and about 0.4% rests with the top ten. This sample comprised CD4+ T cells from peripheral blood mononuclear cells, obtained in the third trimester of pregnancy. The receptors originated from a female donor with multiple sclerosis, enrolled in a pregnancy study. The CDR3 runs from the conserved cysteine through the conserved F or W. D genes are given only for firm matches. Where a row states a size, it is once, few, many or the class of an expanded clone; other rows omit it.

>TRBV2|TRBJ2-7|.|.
TGTGCCAGCAGTGTTCTGCCTATGGGCTCGTACTTC
CASSVLPMGSYF
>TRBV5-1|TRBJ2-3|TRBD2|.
TGCGCCAGCAGCTTGAGGCCGACTAGCGGGTTCAGCGATACGCAGTATTTT
CASSLRPTSGFSDTQYF
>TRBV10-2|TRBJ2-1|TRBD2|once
TGCGCCAGCAGGGAGGGTAGCGGGGGAGTCCACAATGAGCAGTTCTTC
CASREGSGGVHNEQFF
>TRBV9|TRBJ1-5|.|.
TGTGCCAGCAGCATTCTACTGACAGGTTGCCGACAGCCCCAGCATTTT
CASSILLTGCRQPQHF
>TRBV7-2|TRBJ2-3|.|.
TGTGCCAGCAGCCTTCTATGGGATACGCAGTATTTT
CASSLLWDTQYF
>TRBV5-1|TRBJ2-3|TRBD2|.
TGCGCCACCGGACTAGCGGGGGCGGATACGCAGTATTTT
CATGLAGADTQYF
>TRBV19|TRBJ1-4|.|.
TGTGCCAGTAAGAGGGGAGGGGTGGCTGAAAAACTGTTTTTT
CASKRGGVAEKLFF
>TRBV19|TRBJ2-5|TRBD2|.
TGTGCCAGTAGAGGACTAGCGGGAGTAGGGGAGACCCAGTACTTC
CASRGLAGVGETQYF
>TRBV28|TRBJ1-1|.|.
TGTGCCAGCAGTCGGACACACGCTGAAGCTTTCTTT
CASSRTHAEAFF
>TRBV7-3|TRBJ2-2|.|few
TGTGCCAGCAGCTTACACCAATTCGGCACCGGGGAGCTGTTTTTT
CASSLHQFGTGELFF
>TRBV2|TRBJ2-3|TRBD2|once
TGTGCCACCAGACGACTAGCGGGGGTCACAGATACGCAGTATTTT
CATRRLAGVTDTQYF
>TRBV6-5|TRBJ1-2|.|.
TGTGCCAGCAGTTCAGCAGGGGACGGAGGCTACACCTTC
CASSSAGDGGYTF
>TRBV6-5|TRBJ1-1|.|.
TGTGCCAGCAGTTACCAGAGGGACACTGAAGCTTTCTTT
CASSYQRDTEAFF
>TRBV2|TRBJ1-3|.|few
TGTGCCAGCAGTGCGCCCACGGTCGTCTCTGGAAACACCATATATTTT
CASSAPTVVSGNTIYF
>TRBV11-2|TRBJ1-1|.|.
TGTGCCAGCAGCTCCTCCAGGGTTGGAAACACTGAAGCTTTCTTT
CASSSSRVGNTEAFF
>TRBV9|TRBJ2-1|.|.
TGTGCCAGCAGCGTAGTATCTAGCGAACCATACAATGAGCAGTTCTTC
CASSVVSSEPYNEQFF
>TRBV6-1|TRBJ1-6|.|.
TGTGCCAGCAGTGAAGGGTGGGGCAGGGATAATTCACCCCTCCACTTT
CASSEGWGRDNSPLHF
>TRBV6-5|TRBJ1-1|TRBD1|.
TGTGCCAGCAGTTCACAGGGGGACACTGAAGCTTTCTTT
CASSSQGDTEAFF
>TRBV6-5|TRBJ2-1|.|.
TGTGCCAGCAGTTACTCGTACAGCTCCTACAATGAGCAGTTCTTC
CASSYSYSSYNEQFF
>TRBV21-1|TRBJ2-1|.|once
TGTGCCAGCAGCATAACCGGGACTAGCGGGAGATTAGCATCCTACAATGAGCAGTTCTTC
CASSITGTSGRLASYNEQFF
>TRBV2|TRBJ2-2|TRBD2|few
TGTGCCAGCATAAAAGACGCGGGAGATGACACCGGGGAGCTGTTTTTT
CASIKDAGDDTGELFF
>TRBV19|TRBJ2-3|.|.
TGTGCCAGTAGTGGCAAACCAGGGATCACAGATACGCAGTATTTT
CASSGKPGITDTQYF
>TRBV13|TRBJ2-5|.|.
TGTGCCAGCAGCTCCGGGGTCGGGGAAGAGACCCAGTACTTC
CASSSGVGEETQYF
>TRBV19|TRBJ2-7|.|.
TGTGCCAGTAGACGGTCCGCATCCTACGAGCAGTACTTC
CASRRSASYEQYF